Shown below are 27 T cell receptor beta chains from a single sample sequenced in a study of response to subunit inactivated influenza vaccine. TCRdb analysed the RT-PCR reads with MiXCR anew, one entry per CDR3 protein. The sample records more than 250,000 distinct CDR3 sequences, around a fifth being singletons. The sequenced sample was PBMCs from blood, obtained 21 months after vaccination. The source of these receptors is a man between 45 and 75 years old who received an inactivated influenza vaccine.

V usage is TRBV9 and J usage is TRBJ2-3; 12 bases map to TRBD2. The CDR3 totals 18 residues. CDR1 and CDR2 from the germline V gene are SGDLS and YYNGEE. The ends lost 4 bases at V and 0 bases at J; junction bases unmatched: 9. The CDR3 DNA is TGTGCCAGCAGCAACGCCCCGACTAGCGGGAGAAGCACAGATACGCAGTATTTT. Translation gives CASSNAPTSGRSTDTQYF.

This clonotype appeared a few times. The chain is built from TRBV3-1 and TRBJ1-2; D is undetermined. Germline V gene data show CDR1 as LGHDT and CDR2 as YNNKEL (reference sequence). The CDR3 length is 15 residues. V was cut by 0 bases and J by 0 bases, with 8 bases left in between. The CDR3 sequence: CASSQEVRPNYGYTF. CDR3 nucleotide sequence: TGTGCCAGCAGCCAAGAAGTAAGGCCTAACTATGGCTACACCTTC.

The V call is TRBV24-1, the J call TRBJ1-1, with D possibly matching TRBD1 (6 bases). In germline, CDR1 is KGHDR, CDR2 SFDVKD. There are 16 residues in the CDR3. V lost 4 bases and J 6 bases, leaving 20 bases between the germline ends. In nucleotides, the CDR3 is TGTGCCACCAGTGAAAGAACTGGGGGGCGTGGGTCTGAAGCTTTCTTT. Amino acid sequence: CATSERTGGRGSEAFF.

This clonotype was found a few times. The chain employs TRBV11-2 and TRBJ2-2; D perhaps matches TRBD2 (5 bases). This CDR3 has 15 residues. Trimming pared 1 base from V and 6 bases from J, leaving 12 bases between. Germline assignment: CDR1 SGHAT and CDR2 FQNNGV. CDR3 bases: TGTGCCAGCAGCTTAGCAACTAGTTATCCCGGGGAGCTGTTTTTT. This encodes CASSLATSYPGELFF.

The chain carries TRBV5-4 and TRBJ2-1, with TRBD2 matching 7 bases. The length of the CDR3 is 16 residues. After removal of 5 bases from V and 3 bases from J, the junction contained 11 bases not matched to a gene. Germline values: CDR1 SGHNT, CDR2 YYREEE (reference sequence). The CDR3 coding sequence is TGTGCCAGCAGTCTTGAGGCTAGCGGTCGCTACAATGAGCAGTTCTTC. The encoded protein is CASSLEASGRYNEQFF.

This clonotype was observed at least ten times. This CDR3 is missing its conserved last phenylalanine or tryptophan, likely due to a read error. The DNA is left out, because the CDR3 cannot be placed on it with certainty; the CDR3 is given as TCRdb lists it. The V and J genes are TRBV14 and TRBJ1-1. CDR1 and CDR2 from the germline V gene are SGHDN and FVKESK. The CDR3 is made up of 9 amino acids, end residues included. The CDR3 sequence is CASSPDCGT.

This clonotype appeared many times. V and J are TRBV7-2 and TRBJ1-4; 8 bases align to TRBD1. Germline V gives CDR1 SGHTA, CDR2 FQGNSA. CDR3 size: 15 residues. The V and J ends lost 0 bases and 8 bases, in that order; junction bases with no gene match: 5. The CDR3 loop is CASSLADRGVEKLFF. In nucleotides, the CDR3 is TGTGCCAGCAGCTTAGCAGACAGGGGAGTCGAAAAACTGTTTTTT.

This clonotype was seen more than once but under ten times. J is TRBJ2-7 and V is TRBV6-2 or TRBV6-3; D not resolved. The CDR3 runs 13 residues. V was clipped by 2 bases and J by 3 bases, with 8 bases between them. Germline V gives CDR1 MNHEY, CDR2 SVGEGT. The CDR3 nucleotides read TGTGCCAGCAGTTACAGAGACAACTACGAGCAGTACTTC. It translates to CASSYRDNYEQYF.

This clonotype was found a few times. J is TRBJ2-7 and V is TRBV7-9; a possible D gene is TRBD1 (5 bases). V lost 1 base to trimming and J lost 0 bases, with 16 bases between them. CDR1 SEHNR and CDR2 FQNEAQ come from the germline V gene (reference sequence). This CDR3 has 17 amino acids. CDR3 loop: CASSLGMGRTSSYEQYF. DNA of the CDR3: TGTGCCAGCAGCTTAGGGATGGGCAGGACAAGCTCCTACGAGCAGTACTTC.

J is TRBJ2-3 and V is TRBV7-2, with 8 bases fitting TRBD2. V was clipped by 5 bases and J by 4 bases; unmatched bases: 5. The CDR3 consists of 14 residues. Germline V gives CDR1 SGHTA, CDR2 FQGNSA. Here the CDR3 reads CASSPAGVADTQYF. CDR3 DNA sequence: TGTGCCAGCAGCCCAGCGGGAGTCGCAGATACGCAGTATTTT. The entire variable domain, with the rest obtained from reference TRBV7-2 and TRBJ2-3, is as follows: GAGVSQSPSNKVTEKGKDVELRCDPISGHTALYWYRQSLGQGLEFLIYFQGNSAPDKSGLPSDRFSAERTGGSVSTLTIQRTQQEDSAVYLCASSPAGVADTQYFGPGTRLTVL.

This clonotype has a count of ten or more. The DNA of the CDR3 is TGTGCCAGCAGCTTAGTGGGGACAGGGAGTAATGGCTACACCTTC. Its protein product is CASSLVGTGSNGYTF. The chain couples TRBV7-8 to TRBJ1-2, with 9 nucleotides matching TRBD1. The germline V gene has CDR1 SGHVS and CDR2 FQNEAQ. The CDR3 loop spans 15 amino acids. V shed 1 base, J shed 6 bases, and the junction held 6 bases outside the gene matches.

In its sample, this clonotype was seen a few times. The V call is TRBV11-2, the J call TRBJ1-1, with D possibly TRBD1 on 5 matching bases. From germline, CDR1 is SGHAT and CDR2 FQNNGV. The CDR3 covers 15 residues. The V and J ends lost 5 bases and 0 bases respectively, with 13 bases between them. The CDR3 region has the DNA TGTGCCAGCAGCACTACAGGATTCATGAACACTGAAGCTTTCTTT. Its translation is CASSTTGFMNTEAFF. The full variable domain, rest sourced from reference TRBV11-2 and TRBJ1-1, is EAGVAQSPRYKIIEKRQSVAFWCNPISGHATLYWYQQILGQGPKLLIQFQNNGVVDDSQLPKDRFSAERLKGVDSTLKIQPAKLEDSAVYLCASSTTGFMNTEAFFGQGTRLTVV.

The chain joins TRBV2 to TRBJ2-1, with 7 bases identical to TRBD2. The trim removed 1 base at V and 4 bases at J, leaving 1 base unmatched. Per the germline V gene, CDR1 is SNHLY and CDR2 is FYNNEI. This CDR3 has 14 residues. The CDR3, as DNA: TGTGCCAGCAGTGAAGGAGCGGGGTACAATGAGCAGTTCTTC. Protein: CASSEGAGYNEQFF.

The chain recombines TRBV15 with TRBJ2-1; 11 bases map to TRBD1. The CDR3 has 15 residues. In germline, CDR1 is LNHNV, CDR2 YYDKDF (reference sequence). J was trimmed by 10 bases and V by 5 bases; bases with no gene match: 10. CDR3 region: CATSGTGGRTSEQFF. In DNA, the CDR3 is TGTGCCACCAGCGGGACAGGGGGTAGGACCAGCGAGCAGTTCTTC.

The chain combines TRBV20-1 with TRBJ1-5, with unresolved D. V was shortened by 6 bases and J by 0 bases, with 18 bases between the two germline ends. Germline CDR1 is DFQATT and CDR2 is SNEGSKA (reference sequence). This CDR3 spans 16 amino acids. The CDR3 nucleotides read TGCAGTGCCTCTAGCGTGAGAGGAGCTAGCAATCAGCCCCAGCATTTT. Its protein product is CSASSVRGASNQPQHF.

CDR3 amino acids: CASSITATQPQHF. The CDR3 DNA sequence: TGTGCCAGTAGTATTACAGCCACCCAGCCCCAGCATTTT. The V call is TRBV19, the J call TRBJ1-5; D not certain. The V gene lost 3 bases and the J gene lost 7 bases, with 10 bases spanning the gap. Germline V gene sequence: CDR1 LNHDA, CDR2 SQIVND (reference sequence). This CDR3 comprises 13 residues.

The genes are TRBV5-1 and TRBJ1-6, with a tentative D call TRBD1 (5 bases). The CDR3 loop spans 16 amino acids. V lost 0 bases and J lost 8, with 15 bases in between. Germline lookup yields CDR1 SGHRS and CDR2 YFSETQ. The CDR3 spells CASSLDGGRGDSPLHF. CDR3 DNA sequence: TGCGCCAGCAGCTTGGACGGGGGTAGAGGCGATTCACCCCTCCACTTT.

The J gene is TRBJ2-7, the V gene TRBV28; maybe TRBD2 (6 bases). Germline CDR1 is MDHEN and CDR2 is SYDVKM. This CDR3 spans 14 amino acids. Trimming cost V 2 bases and J 3 bases, with 11 bases left between them. CDR3 region: CASSLQAGYYEQYF. The CDR3 coding sequence is TGTGCCAGCAGTTTACAGGCGGGGTACTACGAGCAGTACTTC. The entire variable domain, with the rest obtained from reference TRBV28 and TRBJ2-7, is as follows: DVKVTQSSRYLVKRTGEKVFLECVQDMDHENMFWYRQDPGLGLRLIYFSYDVKMKEKGDIPEGYSVSREKKERFSLILESASTNQTSMYLCASSLQAGYYEQYFGPGTRLTVT.

This chain links TRBV5-4 with TRBJ2-1; weak D call: TRBD2 (5 bases). The CDR3 is made up of 12 amino acids. The germline V gene has CDR1 SGHNT and CDR2 YYREEE (reference sequence). The V and J ends lost 0 bases and 10 bases respectively, with 8 bases between them. The CDR3 spells CASSLDLAEQFF. The CDR3 DNA is TGTGCCAGCAGCTTGGACCTAGCAGAGCAGTTCTTC. The whole variable domain, remainder taken from reference TRBV5-4 and TRBJ2-1, is ETGVTQSPTHLIKTRGQQVTLRCSSQSGHNTVSWYQQALGQGPQFIFQYYREEENGRGNFPPRFSGLQFPNYSSELNVNALELDDSALYLCASSLDLAEQFFGPGTRLTVL.

This chain joins TRBV12-3 or TRBV12-4 and TRBJ2-3; 7 bases align to TRBD1. The V and J ends lost 6 bases and 2 bases, in that order; junction bases with no gene match: 2. The CDR3 sequence is 13 residues long. The CDR3 DNA reads TGTGCCAGCAGACAGGGGACCACAGATACGCAGTATTTT. This encodes CASRQGTTDTQYF.

This clonotype was seen more than once but under ten times. This chain links TRBV20-1 with TRBJ2-7; unclear D gene. With 0 bases removed from V and 5 bases from J, the gap between germline ends came to 14 bases. Germline lookup yields CDR1 DFQATT and CDR2 SNEGSKA (reference sequence). The CDR3 sequence is 14 residues long. The CDR3 protein is CSARDLVGLHEQYF. The CDR3 bases are TGCAGTGCTAGAGATCTCGTAGGGTTGCACGAGCAGTACTTC.

A few counts support this clonotype. The genes are TRBV7-9 and TRBJ2-5; maybe TRBD1 (5 bases). V was cut by 2 bases and J by 5 bases, with 18 bases left in between. The CDR3 length is 16 residues. Germline values: CDR1 SEHNR, CDR2 FQNEAQ (reference sequence). The CDR3 nucleotides read TGTGCCAGCAGCTTATTGTATTGGGGCCTGAGGGAGACCCAGTACTTC. Protein sequence: CASSLLYWGLRETQYF.

This clonotype has only a few counts. This chain uses TRBV15 with TRBJ2-1; weak D call: TRBD2 (6 bases). This CDR3 is 16 amino acids long. The ends were cut back, 2 bases at V and 5 bases at J, with 16 bases in the middle. CDR1 is LNHNV and CDR2 is YYDKDF in the germline V gene (reference sequence). The CDR3 DNA reads as TGTGCCACCAGCAGACTTCGGGACTTGCGAAACAATGAGCAGTTCTTC. This codes for CATSRLRDLRNNEQFF.

The chain links TRBV9 to TRBJ1-1; no definite D call. CDR3 length: 16 amino acids. Between the trimmed V and J ends, which lost 6 bases and 2 bases, there was a span of 20 bases. Germline CDR1 reads SGDLS; CDR2 reads YYNGEE. The CDR3 nucleotides are TGTGCCAGCACCCCCCCAGGCCGGGAGGTAAACACTGAAGCTTTCTTT. Its translation: CASTPPGREVNTEAFF.

This clonotype has just one count. Possible read error: a much larger clone is one base away. The chain has TRBV6-2 or TRBV6-3 and TRBJ1-2; D possibly corresponds to TRBD1 (6 bases). The CDR3 has 15 residues. Germline V gene sequence: CDR1 MNHEY, CDR2 SVGEGT. The CDR3 here is CASSYADRTNYCYTF. DNA of the CDR3: TGTGCCAGCAGTTACGCCGACAGGACTAACTATTGCTACACCTTC.

This clonotype was counted many times. J is TRBJ2-1 and V is TRBV10-2, with 7 bases fitting TRBD2. Trimming cost V 6 bases and J 2 bases; bases outside gene matches: 4. The CDR3 consists of 14 residues. Per the germline V gene, CDR1 is WSHSY and CDR2 is SAAADI. CDR3 sequence reads: CASRRDYTYNEQFF. CDR3 nucleotides: TGCGCCAGCAGAAGGGACTACACCTACAATGAGCAGTTCTTC.

This clonotype came up a few times. The chain has TRBV18 and TRBJ1-2, with D perhaps matching TRBD1 (5 bases). The CDR3 runs to 16 residues. Germline V CDR1 and CDR2: KGHSH, LQKENI. V was clipped by 3 bases and J by 8 bases, with 22 bases between them. The CDR3, as DNA: TGTGCCAGCTCACCCTCGGATTCGGGGGTGAATAGGGGCTACACCTTC. Its protein is CASSPSDSGVNRGYTF.